The clone carrying this TCR beta chain turned up a few times. This record comes from a study of blood T cells in healthy people across ages. Between the trimmed V and J ends, which lost 4 bases and 8 bases, there was a span of 14 bases. The CDR3 spans 13 residues. Germline assignment: CDR1 LNHDA and CDR2 SQIVND (reference sequence). Alongside a J-beta primer mix, a sample-barcoded 5' primer served in a second PCR lasting about 7 to 12 cycles. MiXCR, run by TCRdb on the 5' RACE reads, gives a single entry per CDR3 protein. The table records 750,000 to 850,000 distinct CDR3 sequences, around a quarter of them present only once. These data also formed part of another study, on T cells of mothers and their children. Per that paper: From each mother came over 9.5 million TCR beta CDR3 reads, and from each child came about 3 million.

The chain is built from TRBV19 and TRBJ1-1; perhaps TRBD1 as D (6 bases). The sequencing sample was made of blood. The TCR sequence derives from a boy between 10 and 17 years old in good health. The DNA for the CDR3 is TGTGCCAGTAGTAAACAGACAGGAGGCGAAGCTTTCTTT. Translation: CASSKQTGGEAFF.